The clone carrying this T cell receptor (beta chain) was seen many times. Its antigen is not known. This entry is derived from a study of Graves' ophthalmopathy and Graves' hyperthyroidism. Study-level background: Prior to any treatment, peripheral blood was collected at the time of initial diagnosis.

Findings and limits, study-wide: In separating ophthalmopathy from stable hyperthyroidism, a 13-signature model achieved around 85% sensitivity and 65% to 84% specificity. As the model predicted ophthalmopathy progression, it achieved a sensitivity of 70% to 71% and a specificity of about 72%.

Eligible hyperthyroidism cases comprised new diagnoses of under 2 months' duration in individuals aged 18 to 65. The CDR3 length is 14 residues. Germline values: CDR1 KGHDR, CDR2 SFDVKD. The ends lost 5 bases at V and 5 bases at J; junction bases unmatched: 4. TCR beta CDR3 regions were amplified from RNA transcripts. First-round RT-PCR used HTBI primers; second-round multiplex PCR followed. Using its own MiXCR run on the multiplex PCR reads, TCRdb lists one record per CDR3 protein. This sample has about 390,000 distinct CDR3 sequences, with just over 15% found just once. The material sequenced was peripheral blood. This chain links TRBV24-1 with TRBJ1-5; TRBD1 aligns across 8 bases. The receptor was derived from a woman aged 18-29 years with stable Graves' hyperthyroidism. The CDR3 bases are TGTGCCACCAGTGTCCAGGGGGCGTATCAGCCCCAGCATTTT. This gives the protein CATSVQGAYQPQHF.